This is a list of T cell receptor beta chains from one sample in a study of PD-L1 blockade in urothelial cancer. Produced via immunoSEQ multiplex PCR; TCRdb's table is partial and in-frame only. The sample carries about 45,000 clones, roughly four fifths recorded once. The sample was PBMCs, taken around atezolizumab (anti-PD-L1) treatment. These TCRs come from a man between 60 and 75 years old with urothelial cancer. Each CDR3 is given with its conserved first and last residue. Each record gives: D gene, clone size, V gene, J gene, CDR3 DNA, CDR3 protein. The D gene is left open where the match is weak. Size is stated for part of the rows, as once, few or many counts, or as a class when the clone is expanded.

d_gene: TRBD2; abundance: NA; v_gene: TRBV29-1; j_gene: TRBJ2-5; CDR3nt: TGCAGCGTTTTCTGGGACCCGGGGGGTCTGGGAGAGACCCAGTACTTC; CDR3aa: CSVFWDPGGLGETQYF
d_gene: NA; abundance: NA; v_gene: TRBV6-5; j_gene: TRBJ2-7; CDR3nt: TGTGCCAGCGGGGGAGGGGGAGTCAACGAGCAGTACTTC; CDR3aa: CASGGGGVNEQYF
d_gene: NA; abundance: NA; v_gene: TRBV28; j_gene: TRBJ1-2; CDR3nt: TGTGCCAGCAGAAGACAGACCACGTCCTATGGCTACACCTTC; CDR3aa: CASRRQTTSYGYTF
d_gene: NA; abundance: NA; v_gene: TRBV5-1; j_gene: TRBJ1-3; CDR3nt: TGCGCCAGCAGCTTGGGAACCGGGACACACTCTGGAAACACCATATATTTT; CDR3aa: CASSLGTGTHSGNTIYF
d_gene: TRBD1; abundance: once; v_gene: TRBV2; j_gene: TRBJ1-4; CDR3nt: TGTGCCAGCAGTGGGGACAGGGACCGTGTTTTTGAAAAACTGTTTTTT; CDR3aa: CASSGDRDRVFEKLFF
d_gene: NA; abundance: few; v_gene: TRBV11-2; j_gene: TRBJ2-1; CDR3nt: TGTGCCAGCAGTGAGGACAGATACAATGAGCAGTTCTTC; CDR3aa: CASSEDRYNEQFF
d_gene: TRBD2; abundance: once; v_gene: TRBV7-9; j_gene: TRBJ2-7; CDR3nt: TGTGCCAGCAGTCCTAGCGGGAGTCGGGGCGAGCAGTACTTC; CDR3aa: CASSPSGSRGEQYF
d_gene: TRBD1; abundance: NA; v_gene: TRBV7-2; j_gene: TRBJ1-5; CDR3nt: TGTGCCAGCAGCTTAATGGTCGGGGCAGGGGGCATGACCCAGCATTTT; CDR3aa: CASSLMVGAGGMTQHF
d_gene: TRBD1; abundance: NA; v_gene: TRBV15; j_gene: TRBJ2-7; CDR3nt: TGTGCCACCAGCTCGTCAGAGGGACAGGGGCTCGACGAGCAGTACTTC; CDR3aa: CATSSSEGQGLDEQYF
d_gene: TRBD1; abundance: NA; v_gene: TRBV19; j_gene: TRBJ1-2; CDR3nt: TGTGCCAGTAAGGGGACAGGGGTCCTTCATAACTATGGCTACACCTTC; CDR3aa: CASKGTGVLHNYGYTF
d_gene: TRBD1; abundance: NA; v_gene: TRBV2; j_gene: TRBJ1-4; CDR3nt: TGTGCCAGCACCTTGGACAGGGCAGGGGAAAAACTGTTTTTT; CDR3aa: CASTLDRAGEKLFF
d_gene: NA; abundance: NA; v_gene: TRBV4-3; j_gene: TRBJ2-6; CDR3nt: TGCGCCAGCAGCCAAGGCCCGCAATGGAACCCTACAGCTTCTGGGGCCAACGTCCTGACTTTC; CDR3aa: CASSQGPQWNPTASGANVLTF
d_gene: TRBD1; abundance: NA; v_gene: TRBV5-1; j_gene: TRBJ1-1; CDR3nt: TGCGCCAGCAGCGGCGGACAGGGTAAAACTGAAGCTTTCTTT; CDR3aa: CASSGGQGKTEAFF
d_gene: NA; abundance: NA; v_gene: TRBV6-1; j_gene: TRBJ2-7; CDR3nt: TGTGCCAGCAGTGACGGGCCAGGGTCCTACGAGCAGTACTTC; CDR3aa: CASSDGPGSYEQYF
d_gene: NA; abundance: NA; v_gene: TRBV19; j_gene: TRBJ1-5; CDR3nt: TGTGCCAGTAGTACCGTTCGGGGGTCCGGCAATCAGCCCCAGCATTTT; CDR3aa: CASSTVRGSGNQPQHF
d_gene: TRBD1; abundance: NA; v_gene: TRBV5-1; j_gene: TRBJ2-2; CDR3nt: TGCGCCAGCAGCTCCGTCCCGGGACAGGGGGCACCCGGGGAGCTGTTTTTT; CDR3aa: CASSSVPGQGAPGELFF
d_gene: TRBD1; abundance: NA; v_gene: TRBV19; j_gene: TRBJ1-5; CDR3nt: TGTGCCAGTACCCTGACAGGGGATCAGCCCCAGCATTTT; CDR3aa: CASTLTGDQPQHF
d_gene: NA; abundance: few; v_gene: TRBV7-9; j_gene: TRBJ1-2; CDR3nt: TGTGCCAGCAGCCATAGGAGAGGGCTTGGAGGCTACACCTTC; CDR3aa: CASSHRRGLGGYTF
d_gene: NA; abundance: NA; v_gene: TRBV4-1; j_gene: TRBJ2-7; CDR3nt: TGCGCCAGCAGCCTAGAGACAGGAGCCTACGAGCAGTACTTC; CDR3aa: CASSLETGAYEQYF
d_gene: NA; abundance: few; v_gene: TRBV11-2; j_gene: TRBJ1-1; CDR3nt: TGTGCCAGCAGCTTAAACAGGGCCAACACTGAAGCTTTCTTT; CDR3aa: CASSLNRANTEAFF
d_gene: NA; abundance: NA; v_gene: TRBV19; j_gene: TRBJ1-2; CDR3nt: TGTGCCAGTAGTGGCTTGGCTAACTATGGCTACACCTTC; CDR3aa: CASSGLANYGYTF
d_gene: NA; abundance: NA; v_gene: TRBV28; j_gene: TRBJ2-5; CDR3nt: TGTGCCAGCAGCTCCCTTTACTTCGGGGGTCGACAAGAGACCCAGTACTTC; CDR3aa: CASSSLYFGGRQETQYF
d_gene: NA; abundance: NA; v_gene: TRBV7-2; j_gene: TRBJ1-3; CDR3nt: TGTGCCAGCAGCTTCGGGGGGGTTCGGAACACCATATATTTT; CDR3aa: CASSFGGVRNTIYF
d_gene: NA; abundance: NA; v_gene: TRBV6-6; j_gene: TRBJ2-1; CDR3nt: TGTGCCAGCAGCCCCGGGAATATCGAGCAGTTCTTC; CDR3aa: CASSPGNIEQFF
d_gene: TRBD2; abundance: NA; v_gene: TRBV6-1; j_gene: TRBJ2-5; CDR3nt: TGTGCCAGTTCCCCGGGGGGGTACCAAGAGACCCAGTACTTC; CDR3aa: CASSPGGYQETQYF
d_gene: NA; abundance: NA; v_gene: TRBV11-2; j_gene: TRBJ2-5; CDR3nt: TGTGCCAGCAGCCTAGCCCCTCAAGAGACCCAGTACTTC; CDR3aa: CASSLAPQETQYF
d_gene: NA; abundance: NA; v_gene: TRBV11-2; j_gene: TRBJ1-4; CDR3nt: TGTGCCAGCAGCTTGATCGGGGCAGGGACACAGAGAAGGGAACTGTTTTTT; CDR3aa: CASSLIGAGTQRRELFF
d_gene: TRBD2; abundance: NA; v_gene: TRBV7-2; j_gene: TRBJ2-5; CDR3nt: TGTGCCAGCAGCTTAGCGGGAGGGCCCGAGACCCAGTACTTC; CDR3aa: CASSLAGGPETQYF
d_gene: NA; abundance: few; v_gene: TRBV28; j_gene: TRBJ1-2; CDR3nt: TGTGCCAGCAGTTTATCACAATATGGCTACACCTTC; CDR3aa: CASSLSQYGYTF
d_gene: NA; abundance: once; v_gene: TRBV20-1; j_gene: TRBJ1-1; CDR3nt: TGCAGGGCGACAGTAAACACTGAAGCTTTCTTT; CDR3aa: CRATVNTEAFF
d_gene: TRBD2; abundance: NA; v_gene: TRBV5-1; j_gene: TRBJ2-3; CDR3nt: TGCGCCAGCAGCTTGAGGACTAGCGGGGCTAGCACAGATACGCAGTATTTT; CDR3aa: CASSLRTSGASTDTQYF
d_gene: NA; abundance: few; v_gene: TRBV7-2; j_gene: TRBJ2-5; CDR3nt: TGTGCCAGCAGCTTACGGGGGGACAGGGAGACCCAGTACTTC; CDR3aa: CASSLRGDRETQYF
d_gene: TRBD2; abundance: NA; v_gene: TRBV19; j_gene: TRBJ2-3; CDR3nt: TGTGCCAGTAGGGCTAGCGGGCTCACAGATACGCAGTATTTT; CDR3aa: CASRASGLTDTQYF
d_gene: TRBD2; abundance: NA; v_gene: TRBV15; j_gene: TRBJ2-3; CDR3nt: TGTGCCACCAGCAGAGATGGGGGGGTTCGGAGGCCCACAGATACGCAGTATTTT; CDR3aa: CATSRDGGVRRPTDTQYF
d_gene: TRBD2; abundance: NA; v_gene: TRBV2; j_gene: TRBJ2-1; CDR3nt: TGTGCCAGCAGTGGACTAGCGGGGGGTAATGAGCAGTTCTTC; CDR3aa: CASSGLAGGNEQFF
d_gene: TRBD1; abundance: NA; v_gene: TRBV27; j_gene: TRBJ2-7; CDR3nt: TGTGCCAGCAGCGCGGGACAGGGGAGACGTACGCACGAGCAGTACTTC; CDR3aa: CASSAGQGRRTHEQYF
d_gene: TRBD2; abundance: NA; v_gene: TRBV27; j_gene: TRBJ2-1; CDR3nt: TGTGCCAGCAGAGGGACTAGCATCCCCAATGAGCAGTTCTTC; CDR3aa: CASRGTSIPNEQFF